This T cell receptor (beta chain) was identified during a study of control samples from healthy donors and cancer patients. The data were produced by immunoSEQ multiplex PCR, yet TCRdb's version contains in-frame clones alone and is incomplete. The sample shows roughly 70,000 clones, approximately 87% of them seen only once. The source material was blood. This clonotype was obtained from a middle-aged man in good health.

For the CDR3, the DNA is TGTGCCAGCAGTGTATCAGGGATTAGCAATCAGCCCCAGCATTTT. This sequence encodes CASSVSGISNQPQHF. The chain joins TRBV2 to TRBJ1-5, with D perhaps TRBD1 (5 bases). This CDR3 spans 15 amino acids. In germline, CDR1 is SNHLY, CDR2 FYNNEI. The V end was cut by 4 bases, the J end by 0 bases, with 10 bases between.